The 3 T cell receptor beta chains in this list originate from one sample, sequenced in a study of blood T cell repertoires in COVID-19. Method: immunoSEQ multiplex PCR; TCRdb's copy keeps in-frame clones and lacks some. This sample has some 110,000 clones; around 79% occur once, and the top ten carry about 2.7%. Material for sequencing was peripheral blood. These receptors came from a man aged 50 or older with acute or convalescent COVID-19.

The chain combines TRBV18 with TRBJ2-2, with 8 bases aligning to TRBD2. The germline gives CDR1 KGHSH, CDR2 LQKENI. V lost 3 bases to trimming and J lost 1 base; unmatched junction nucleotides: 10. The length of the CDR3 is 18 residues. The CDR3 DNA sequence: TGTGCCAGCTCACCCAATTCTGGTAGCGGGATGAACACCGGGGAGCTGTTTTTT. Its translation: CASSPNSGSGMNTGELFF.

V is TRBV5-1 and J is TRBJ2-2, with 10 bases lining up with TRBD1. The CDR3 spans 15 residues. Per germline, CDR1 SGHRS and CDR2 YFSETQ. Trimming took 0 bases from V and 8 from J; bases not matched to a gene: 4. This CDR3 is CASSLETGGAGELFF. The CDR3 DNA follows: TGCGCCAGCAGCTTGGAGACAGGGGGCGCGGGGGAGCTGTTTTTT. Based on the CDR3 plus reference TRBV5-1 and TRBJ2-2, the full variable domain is KAGVTQTPRYLIKTRGQQVTLSCSPISGHRSVSWYQQTPGQGLQFLFEYFSETQRNKGNFPGRFSGRQFSNSRSEMNVSTLELGDSALYLCASSLETGGAGELFFGEGSRLTVL.

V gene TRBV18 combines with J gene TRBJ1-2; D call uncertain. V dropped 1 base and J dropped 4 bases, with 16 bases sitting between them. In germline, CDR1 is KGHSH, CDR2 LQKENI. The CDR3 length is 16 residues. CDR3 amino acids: CASSPRHQRDGYGYTF. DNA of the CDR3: TGTGCCAGCTCACCACGACACCAGCGGGATGGCTATGGCTACACCTTC.